The 30 T cell receptor beta chains below come from one sample, sequenced in a study of blood T cell repertoires in COVID-19. Clones were read by immunoSEQ multiplex PCR, and TCRdb kept only the in-frame ones, dropping some. The profile shows about 280,000 clones, approximately 90% of them singletons. Sequenced: PBMCs or T cells enriched from blood (not recorded which). Receptor source: a man between 35 and 55 years old who had been exposed to COVID-19.

The rearrangement uses TRBV2 and TRBJ1-1; a possible D gene is TRBD1 (6 bases). The germline V gene has CDR1 SNHLY and CDR2 FYNNEI. V gave up 7 bases and J gave up 4 bases, with 16 bases separating them. The CDR3 loop spans 14 amino acids. As DNA, the CDR3 is TGTGCCAGCATGTCCGGGGGCGGGGGCACTGAAGCTTTCTTT. Translated, it gives CASMSGGGGTEAFF.

V usage is TRBV28 and J usage is TRBJ1-3, with D maybe TRBD1 (5 bases). This CDR3 comprises 16 residues. The germline CDR1 and CDR2 sequences are MDHEN and SYDVKM. The V end was cut by 5 bases, the J end by 4 bases, with 18 bases between. CDR3 sequence reads: CASSAGGQGFGNTIYF. CDR3 nucleotide sequence: TGTGCCAGCAGTGCCGGTGGCCAGGGATTCGGAAACACCATATATTTT.

The rearrangement joins TRBV19 to TRBJ1-1; 10 positions match TRBD1. The germline CDR1 and CDR2 sequences are LNHDA and SQIVND (reference sequence). CDR3 length: 14 amino acids. V lost 11 bases and J lost 6; bases outside the gene matches: 12. The CDR3 protein is CASKQTGGLSEAFF. In nucleotides, the CDR3 is TGTGCCTCAAAACAGACAGGGGGCTTATCTGAAGCTTTCTTT.

V usage is TRBV9 and J usage is TRBJ2-1; D is perhaps TRBD2 (6 bases). This CDR3 contains 15 residues. The germline CDR1 and CDR2 sequences are SGDLS and YYNGEE. The V end lost 0 bases, the J end lost 4 bases, and 11 bases lay between the germline ends. CDR3 in DNA: TGTGCCAGCAGCGTAGACGACGGGAGTTACAATGAGCAGTTCTTC. Residues: CASSVDDGSYNEQFF. The full variable domain, in which reference TRBV9 and TRBJ2-1 provide the parts outside the CDR3, is DSGVTQTPKHLITATGQRVTLRCSPRSGDLSVYWYQQSLDQGLQFLIQYYNGEERAKGNILERFSAQQFPDLHSELNLSSLELGDSALYFCASSVDDGSYNEQFFGPGTRLTVL.

The V call is TRBV7-9, the J call TRBJ1-1, with D possibly matching TRBD1 (5 bases). CDR3 length: 13 amino acids. The ends were cut back, 5 bases at V and 10 bases at J, with 17 bases in the middle. The germline V gene encodes CDR1 SEHNR and CDR2 FQNEAQ (reference sequence). As DNA, the CDR3 is TGTGCCAGCAGCCCCGTTCTGGGACTGATAGCTTTCTTT. Translation: CASSPVLGLIAFF.

V and J are TRBV30 and TRBJ2-4, with a tentative D call TRBD2 (6 bases). The germline gives CDR1 GTSNPN, CDR2 SVGIG (reference sequence). This CDR3 region has 15 residues. V was trimmed by 3 bases and J by 5 bases, leaving 17 bases between them. The CDR3 bases are TGTGCCTGGAGAAGTATATCGGGGGTTGAAAACATTCAGTACTTC. Amino acids: CAWRSISGVENIQYF.

The DNA of the CDR3 is TGTGCCAGCAGCTTCAACAGGGATGCATCTGGAAACACCATATATTTT. Amino acids: CASSFNRDASGNTIYF. The chain has TRBV7-9 and TRBJ1-3, with a weak D call TRBD1 (6 bases). The CDR3 sequence is 16 residues long. Germline V gene data show CDR1 as SEHNR and CDR2 as FQNEAQ (reference sequence). V gave up 3 bases and J gave up 1 base, with 13 bases separating them. The full variable domain, completed using reference TRBV7-9 and TRBJ1-3, is DTGVSQNPRHKITKRGQNVTFRCDPISEHNRLYWYRQTLGQGPEFLTYFQNEAQLEKSRLLSDRFSAERPKGSFSTLEIQRTEQGDSAMYLCASSFNRDASGNTIYFGEGSWLTVV.

This clone was seen more than once but under ten times. The chain recombines TRBV28 with TRBJ2-3; the D gene is possibly TRBD2 (6 bases). V was shortened by 3 bases and J by 7 bases, with 20 bases between the two germline ends. The germline V gene encodes CDR1 MDHEN and CDR2 SYDVKM. This CDR3 region has 16 residues. The CDR3 spells CASSFLGGSAGNTQYF. The CDR3 DNA reads TGTGCCAGCAGTTTCCTCGGGGGTTCTGCGGGGAATACGCAGTATTTT.

The chain links TRBV5-4 to TRBJ2-7, with 8 nucleotides matching TRBD2. This CDR3 has 15 residues. CDR1 is SGHNT, CDR2 YYREEE, per germline (reference sequence). V lost 4 bases to trimming and J lost 2 bases; unmatched junction nucleotides: 8. CDR3 nucleotides: TGTGCCAGCAGCCCGAGGACTAGCAGCCCCTACGAGCAGTACTTC. Translating gives CASSPRTSSPYEQYF.

The J gene is TRBJ1-1, the V gene TRBV19; D possibly corresponds to TRBD1 (5 bases). Trimming pared 7 bases from V and 0 bases from J, leaving 24 bases between. The CDR3 sequence is 18 residues long. Germline V CDR1 and CDR2: LNHDA, SQIVND (reference sequence). The CDR3: CASNGGVGRRSMNTEAFF. DNA for the CDR3: TGTGCCAGTAACGGGGGGGTCGGACGTAGATCCATGAACACTGAAGCTTTCTTT.

The count of this clone is one. The genes are TRBV7-9 and TRBJ2-7, with 9 bases lining up with TRBD1. Germline CDR1 SEHNR, CDR2 FQNEAQ (reference sequence). The CDR3 length is 15 residues. V trimming: 2 bases; J trimming: 7 bases; junction bases outside the gene matches: 9. Here the CDR3 DNA reads TGTGCCAGCAGCTTAACGGGACAGGGATGGCGTGAGCAGTACTTC. Its protein is CASSLTGQGWREQYF.

CDR3 loop: CASSYQLDTQYF. The CDR3 bases are TGTGCCAGCAGTTACCAGTTGGATACGCAGTATTTT. The chain employs TRBV6-2 or TRBV6-3 and TRBJ2-3; no clear D gene. The CDR3 consists of 12 residues. The V end was cut by 2 bases, the J end by 6 bases, with 6 bases between. Per the germline V gene, CDR1 is MNHEY and CDR2 is SVGEGT.

In nucleotides, the CDR3 is TGTGCCAGCAGTCCCGCAGGAAATCTAAATCAGCCCCAGCATTTT. As protein: CASSPAGNLNQPQHF. This chain links TRBV7-2 with TRBJ1-5, with D uncertain. Trimming cost V 6 bases and J 4 bases, with 16 bases left between them. Germline lookup yields CDR1 SGHTA and CDR2 FQGNSA. The CDR3 consists of 15 residues.

The rearrangement joins TRBV29-1 to TRBJ2-1; D is possibly TRBD1 (6 bases). CDR3 length equals 9 residues. The germline CDR1 and CDR2 sequences are SQVTM and ANQGSEA. V shed 3 bases and J shed 12 bases, with 6 bases lying between them. The CDR3 DNA reads TGCAGCGTTGAGGACAGGCAGTTCTTC. Residues: CSVEDRQFF.

The sample holds one count of this clone. The chain links TRBV27 to TRBJ2-7; 9 bases agree with TRBD1. Germline CDR1 reads MNHEY; CDR2 reads SMNVEV (reference sequence). CDR3 size: 16 residues. V lost 7 bases, J lost 2 bases, and 12 bases stayed unmatched. The CDR3 sequence is CASTFFPGQGAYEQYF. DNA for the CDR3: TGTGCCAGCACGTTTTTTCCGGGACAGGGAGCCTACGAGCAGTACTTC.

The chain joins TRBV28 to TRBJ1-2, with 8 bases lining up with TRBD1. CDR3 length: 14 amino acids. CDR1 MDHEN and CDR2 SYDVKM come from the germline V gene. J gave up 3 bases and V 2 bases, and 2 bases lay outside the gene matches. CDR3 loop: CASSLQGADYGYTF. The CDR3 DNA is TGTGCCAGCAGTTTACAGGGGGCTGACTATGGCTACACCTTC.

The chain has TRBV14 and TRBJ2-5; 9 bases are a match to TRBD1. The CDR3 runs 16 residues. CDR1 is SGHDN, CDR2 FVKESK, per germline. V lost 5 bases to trimming and J lost 5 bases; unmatched junction nucleotides: 12. CDR3: CASSYRRTGVWETQYF. In nucleotides, the CDR3 is TGTGCCAGCAGCTACCGTCGGACAGGGGTCTGGGAGACCCAGTACTTC.

The chain has TRBV27 and TRBJ2-7; TRBD1 aligns across 9 bases. The CDR3 is 15 amino acids. Germline V gene lookup returns CDR1 MNHEY and CDR2 SMNVEV (reference sequence). J was trimmed by 7 bases and V by 7 bases; bases with no gene match: 14. The CDR3 DNA reads as TGTGCCAGCATCGGGGACAGGGAGGGCCTAAGTGAGCAGTACTTC. It codes for CASIGDREGLSEQYF.

The chain has TRBV7-2 and TRBJ2-1; TRBD2 agrees at 7 bases. CDR3 length: 16 residues. Germline V lookup: CDR1 SGHTA, CDR2 FQGNSA. V lost 5 bases and J lost 0; bases outside the gene matches: 7. CDR3 sequence: CASSKGAGLSYNEQFF. The DNA for the CDR3 is TGTGCCAGCAGCAAAGGAGCGGGACTCTCCTACAATGAGCAGTTCTTC.

The gene calls are TRBV19 and TRBJ1-1; maybe TRBD1 (6 bases). Germline assignment: CDR1 LNHDA and CDR2 SQIVND (reference sequence). The CDR3 sequence is 15 residues long. The V end was cut by 4 bases, the J end by 2 bases, with 14 bases between. The CDR3 DNA reads TGTGCCAGTAGTACCCGGACAGAGCTTAACACTGAAGCTTTCTTT. It is translated as CASSTRTELNTEAFF.

The V gene is TRBV28, the J gene TRBJ1-5; D may be TRBD1 (5 bases). Trimming cost V 7 bases and J 1 base, with 14 bases left between them. From germline, CDR1 is MDHEN and CDR2 SYDVKM. The CDR3 runs 15 residues. CDR3 DNA: TGTGCCAGCATTCTGCAGGGTGTGAGCAATCAGCCCCAGCATTTT. Translation: CASILQGVSNQPQHF.

The V gene is TRBV27, the J gene TRBJ2-7; D may be TRBD2 (6 bases). CDR3 length equals 15 residues. Germline lookup yields CDR1 MNHEY and CDR2 SMNVEV (reference sequence). V was clipped by 3 bases and J by 0 bases, with 12 bases between them. The CDR3 loop reads CASSFIAVSSYEQYF. CDR3 sequence (DNA): TGTGCCAGCAGTTTTATAGCGGTTAGCTCCTACGAGCAGTACTTC.

The V and J genes are TRBV28 and TRBJ1-2, with D maybe TRBD1 (6 bases). There are 14 residues in the CDR3. V was shortened by 1 base and J by 4 bases, with 10 bases between the two germline ends. Per germline, CDR1 MDHEN and CDR2 SYDVKM. CDR3 DNA sequence: TGTGCCAGCAGTTTATTTGCCAGGGGCTATGGCTACACCTTC. Protein: CASSLFARGYGYTF.

This chain links TRBV9 with TRBJ2-2, with a tentative D call TRBD1 (6 bases). Germline V gene data show CDR1 as SGDLS and CDR2 as YYNGEE. The CDR3 sequence is 15 residues long. Trimming took 4 bases from V and 4 from J, leaving 14 bases between them. CDR3 DNA: TGTGCCAGCAGCAGGGACATTGCGGGCACCGGGGAGCTGTTTTTT. Amino acids: CASSRDIAGTGELFF.

The rearrangement links TRBV6-4 to TRBJ2-3, with 8 bases matching TRBD1. This CDR3 is 14 amino acids long. Trimming took 6 bases from V and 3 from J; bases not matched to a gene: 5. The germline CDR1 and CDR2 sequences are MRHNA and SNTAGT. The CDR3 DNA reads TGTGCCAGCAGACCGACAGGGGTGACAGATACGCAGTATTTT. Amino acids: CASRPTGVTDTQYF.

The chain has TRBV9 and TRBJ2-5, with D perhaps matching TRBD2 (5 bases). Germline CDR1 and CDR2: SGDLS and YYNGEE. This CDR3 has 16 residues. Trimming stripped 4 bases from V and 0 bases from J, with 16 bases between. The DNA of the CDR3 is TGTGCCAGCAGCCCAGAAGAGGGAGTATACCAAGAGACCCAGTACTTC. This encodes CASSPEEGVYQETQYF. The complete variable domain, with remaining parts taken from reference TRBV9 and TRBJ2-5, reads DSGVTQTPKHLITATGQRVTLRCSPRSGDLSVYWYQQSLDQGLQFLIQYYNGEERAKGNILERFSAQQFPDLHSELNLSSLELGDSALYFCASSPEEGVYQETQYFGPGTRLLVL.

This clone was seen a handful of times. This CDR3 reads CSARQGHEQFF. The CDR3 DNA sequence: TGCAGTGCCCGGCAGGGCCATGAGCAGTTCTTC. This chain uses TRBV20-1 with TRBJ2-1; tentative D call: TRBD1 (5 bases). V was trimmed by 6 bases and J by 8 bases, leaving 11 bases between them. The CDR3 consists of 11 residues. Germline CDR1 reads DFQATT; CDR2 reads SNEGSKA (reference sequence).

The chain carries TRBV28 and TRBJ1-2; 7 bases align to TRBD1. Germline V gene sequence: CDR1 MDHEN, CDR2 SYDVKM. The V gene end was trimmed by 1 base and the J gene end by 3 bases; junction bases not matched to a gene: 5. This CDR3 has 15 amino acids. The CDR3 region is CASSLSDRRHYGYTF. In nucleotides, the CDR3 is TGTGCCAGCAGTTTATCGGACAGGAGACACTATGGCTACACCTTC.

The chain employs TRBV5-1 and TRBJ2-2; D might be TRBD2 (5 bases). Germline V gene lookup returns CDR1 SGHRS and CDR2 YFSETQ. The CDR3 totals 14 residues. V lost 2 bases and J lost 4, with 9 bases in between. CDR3 bases: TGCGCCAGCAGCTTACTAGATGGCACCGGGGAGCTGTTTTTT. This encodes CASSLLDGTGELFF. The full variable domain, with the rest looked up from reference TRBV5-1 and TRBJ2-2, is KAGVTQTPRYLIKTRGQQVTLSCSPISGHRSVSWYQQTPGQGLQFLFEYFSETQRNKGNFPGRFSGRQFSNSRSEMNVSTLELGDSALYLCASSLLDGTGELFFGEGSRLTVL.

V gene TRBV30 combines with J gene TRBJ2-3; D gene uncertain. Trimming removed 4 bases at V and 4 bases at J, with 15 bases between. Germline lookup yields CDR1 GTSNPN and CDR2 SVGIG (reference sequence). CDR3 length equals 14 residues. The CDR3: CAWNKQSNPDTQYF. The CDR3 nucleotides are TGTGCCTGGAATAAACAGAGCAACCCAGATACGCAGTATTTT.